Listed below are T cell receptor beta chains from one sample, sequenced in a study of blood T cell repertoires in COVID-19. TCRdb's copy holds only in-frame clones and misses some; the assay was immunoSEQ multiplex PCR. The sample comprises about 150,000 clones, 65% to 85% of which are singletons, and less than 9% rests with the top ten. The sequenced sample was peripheral blood. These TCRs come from a young man with COVID-19, enrolled during active disease. CDR3s include the opening cysteine and the closing phenylalanine or tryptophan. Fields, in order: V gene, CDR3 length, J gene, D gene, clone size, CDR3 protein, CDR3 DNA. D genes are given only for firm matches. Where a row states a size, it is once, few, many or the class of an expanded clone; other rows omit it.

TRBV19,13,TRBJ1-2,-,-,CASSSSGLYGYTF,TGTGCCAGTAGCAGCAGCGGTCTTTATGGCTACACCTTC
TRBV13,15,TRBJ1-3,-,-,CASSLRGFTGNTIYF,TGTGCCAGCAGCTTAAGAGGATTTACTGGAAACACCATATATTTT
TRBV6-2/TRBV6-3,16,TRBJ1-2,-,-,CASSYTRGVANYGYTF,TGTGCCAGCAGTTACACCCGGGGGGTAGCTAACTATGGCTACACCTTC
TRBV6-4,15,TRBJ2-1,TRBD2,-,CASSPEYASGTEQFF,TGTGCCAGCAGCCCCGAATATGCTAGCGGGACTGAGCAGTTCTTC
TRBV24-1,17,TRBJ2-7,TRBD2,-,CATSDAHGLAGPDEQYF,TGTGCCACCAGTGATGCACATGGACTAGCGGGACCCGACGAGCAGTACTTC
TRBV20-1,11,TRBJ2-7,-,-,CSAPDSYEQYF,TGCAGTGCTCCCGACAGCTACGAGCAGTACTTC
TRBV28,15,TRBJ2-1,-,-,CASSLSGALHYEQFF,TGTGCCAGCAGTTTATCAGGGGCCCTGCATTATGAGCAGTTCTTC
TRBV30,14,TRBJ2-1,TRBD2,-,CAWSVRGGRNEQFF,TGTGCCTGGAGTGTAAGAGGCGGGAGGAATGAGCAGTTCTTC
TRBV5-6,13,TRBJ1-2,TRBD1,few,CASSPTGINGYTF,TGTGCCAGCAGCCCGACAGGGATCAATGGCTACACCTTC
TRBV19,15,TRBJ1-1,-,once,CASSKTGLMNTEAFF,TGTGCCAGTAGTAAAACAGGGCTCATGAACACTGAAGCTTTCTTT
TRBV18,14,TRBJ2-7,-,few,CASSSPDSAYEQYF,TGTGCCAGCTCATCCCCCGACAGTGCCTACGAGCAGTACTTC
TRBV7-6,19,TRBJ2-6,-,-,CASSLAPGKIISGANVLTF,TGTGCCAGCAGCTTAGCCCCAGGGAAAATAATCTCTGGGGCCAACGTCCTGACTTTC
TRBV6-6,16,TRBJ2-2,TRBD1,-,CASRRPGTGATGELFF,TGTGCCAGCAGGAGACCCGGGACAGGGGCCACCGGGGAGCTGTTTTTT
TRBV9,18,TRBJ1-3,TRBD1,-,CASSQDRAVWVSGNTIYF,TGTGCCAGCAGCCAGGACAGGGCGGTGTGGGTCTCTGGAAACACCATATATTTT
TRBV2,13,TRBJ2-1,TRBD2,-,CASSYRTSAEQFF,TGTGCCAGCAGTTACCGGACTAGCGCTGAGCAGTTCTTC
TRBV6-5,13,TRBJ2-7,TRBD1,-,CASRTGNKNEQYF,TGTGCCAGCAGGACAGGGAATAAAAACGAGCAGTACTTC
TRBV27,17,TRBJ1-5,-,few,CASSLRQSFSGNQPQHF,TGTGCCAGCAGTTTACGCCAGTCCTTCAGCGGCAATCAGCCCCAGCATTTT
TRBV21-1,18,TRBJ2-5,-,-,CASSPQAHWDRGSETQYF,TGTGCCAGCAGCCCCCAAGCCCATTGGGACAGGGGTTCAGAGACCCAGTACTTC
TRBV6-5,11,TRBJ1-1,-,-,CAGRSGSEAFF,TGTGCAGGCCGGTCGGGATCTGAAGCTTTCTTT
TRBV4-3,14,TRBJ2-5,TRBD2,-,CASSRLAGQETQYF,TGCGCCAGCAGCCGACTAGCGGGGCAGGAGACCCAGTACTTC
TRBV28,16,TRBJ2-7,-,-,CASSDQQGPSSYEQYF,TGTGCCAGCAGTGACCAACAGGGCCCGAGCTCCTACGAGCAGTACTTC
TRBV28,15,TRBJ2-5,TRBD2,-,CASRPRSGRVVTQYF,TGTGCCAGCAGGCCGCGGAGCGGGAGAGTCGTGACCCAGTACTTC
TRBV21-1,17,TRBJ1-5,-,-,CASSNPGDSSSNQPQHF,TGTGCCAGCAGCAATCCCGGGGATAGTAGCAGCAATCAGCCCCAGCATTTT
TRBV9,15,TRBJ2-3,-,-,CASSVRAVSTDTQYF,TGTGCCAGCAGCGTTCGAGCGGTTAGCACAGATACGCAGTATTTT
TRBV11-3,15,TRBJ2-3,TRBD1,-,CASSDRQGALDTQYF,TGTGCCAGCAGCGATCGACAGGGGGCATTAGATACGCAGTATTTT
TRBV12-3/TRBV12-4,13,TRBJ1-5,-,-,CASKQNLNQPQHF,TGTGCCAGCAAACAGAACCTTAATCAGCCCCAGCATTTT
TRBV5-4,15,TRBJ2-1,TRBD2,-,CASSSSGRNYNEQFF,TGTGCCAGCAGCTCTAGCGGGAGGAACTACAATGAGCAGTTCTTC
TRBV9,16,TRBJ2-5,TRBD1,-,CASSVGGQGLFGTQYF,TGTGCCAGCAGCGTAGGGGGACAGGGGCTGTTCGGGACCCAGTACTTC
TRBV27,15,TRBJ2-7,-,-,CASSFSAWGPYEQYF,TGTGCCAGCAGTTTTTCCGCGTGGGGCCCCTACGAGCAGTACTTC
TRBV11-2,16,TRBJ2-5,-,-,CASSLVLSAEQETQYF,TGTGCCAGCAGCTTAGTATTAAGTGCGGAACAAGAGACCCAGTACTTC
TRBV6-2/TRBV6-3,15,TRBJ2-1,-,many,CASSYSGGSYNEQFF,TGTGCCAGCAGTTACTCAGGGGGCTCCTACAATGAGCAGTTCTTC
TRBV11-2,11,TRBJ1-1,-,-,CASSPFTEAFF,TGTGCCAGCAGCCCATTCACTGAAGCTTTCTTT
TRBV9,12,TRBJ1-2,-,-,CASSVAGDHYTF,TGTGCCAGCAGCGTAGCAGGCGATCACTACACCTTC
TRBV18,15,TRBJ2-6,-,-,CASSLGGSGANVLTF,TGTGCCAGCTCACTAGGGGGCTCTGGGGCCAACGTCCTGACTTTC
TRBV7-9,13,TRBJ2-7,-,-,CASSFGMDGREDF,TGTGCCAGCAGCTTTGGGATGGACGGTAGGGAGGACTTC
TRBV3-1/TRBV3-2,13,TRBJ2-5,-,-,CASSQQGSETQYF,TGTGCCAGCAGCCAACAGGGGTCAGAGACCCAGTACTTC
TRBV3-1/TRBV3-2,15,TRBJ2-7,TRBD2,-,CASSHLTSGSYEQYF,TGTGCCAGCAGCCACCTGACTAGCGGATCCTACGAGCAGTACTTC
TRBV7-9,13,TRBJ2-5,-,-,CASSFGGGETQYF,TGTGCCAGCAGCTTCGGGGGAGGCGAGACCCAGTACTTC
TRBV30,12,TRBJ2-1,-,-,CAWSRGYNEQFF,TGTGCCTGGAGTAGAGGGTACAATGAGCAGTTCTTC
TRBV5-6,16,TRBJ1-1,-,-,CASSSRGGGRRTEAFF,TGTGCCAGCAGCTCCCGCGGGGGGGGGCGCCGCACTGAAGCTTTCTTT
TRBV9,14,TRBJ2-4,-,-,CASSQGLTKNIQYF,TGTGCCAGCAGCCAAGGACTGACGAAAAACATTCAGTACTTC
TRBV27,14,TRBJ2-3,-,-,CASRNSGRTDTQYF,TGTGCCAGCAGAAACAGCGGGCGCACAGATACGCAGTATTTT
TRBV19,19,TRBJ2-1,TRBD2,-,CASSIGLFSTREGSNEQFF,TGTGCCAGTAGTATAGGGCTATTTAGTACCCGGGAGGGTTCCAATGAGCAGTTCTTC
TRBV28,13,TRBJ2-7,-,-,CASRAGSSYEQYF,TGTGCCAGCAGGGCGGGGTCCTCCTACGAGCAGTACTTC
TRBV10-2,15,TRBJ2-2,-,-,CASRKEGRGTGELFF,TGCGCCAGCAGAAAGGAGGGAAGGGGCACCGGGGAGCTGTTTTTT
TRBV28,14,TRBJ2-1,TRBD2,-,CASSPGLAGGEQFF,TGTGCCAGCAGTCCCGGACTAGCGGGAGGTGAGCAGTTCTTC
TRBV5-6,14,TRBJ1-3,-,-,CASMTNRAGNTIYF,TGTGCCAGCATGACGAACAGGGCCGGAAACACCATATATTTT
TRBV27,14,TRBJ2-5,TRBD1,-,CASSGQGAGETQYF,TGTGCCAGCAGTGGACAGGGGGCGGGAGAGACCCAGTACTTC
TRBV29-1,14,TRBJ2-7,TRBD1,-,CSVQGTGGPYEQYF,TGCAGCGTTCAAGGGACAGGGGGTCCCTACGAGCAGTACTTC
TRBV30,11,TRBJ2-7,-,-,CAWSDSGSQYF,TGTGCCTGGAGCGATAGCGGTTCTCAGTACTTC
TRBV9,17,TRBJ1-2,TRBD1,-,CASSVGSGGRLIYGYTF,TGTGCCAGCAGCGTTGGATCAGGGGGTAGGCTTATCTATGGCTACACCTTC
TRBV4-2,17,TRBJ2-1,-,few,CASSLGGSGDSYNEQFF,TGTGCCAGCAGCCTAGGGGGGAGCGGGGACTCCTACAATGAGCAGTTCTTC
TRBV7-2,15,TRBJ1-5,TRBD1,-,CASSLGQGANQPQHF,TGTGCCAGCAGCTTAGGACAGGGCGCTAATCAGCCCCAGCATTTT